These T cell receptor beta chains were read from a single sample in a study of post-analysis software for immune sequencing data. TCRdb re-called the PCR reads through MiXCR, storing one row per CDR3 protein. The sample has some 700,000 distinct CDR3 sequences, about 60% seen once. Sequencing was done on a sample of blood. These receptors all stem from a girl aged 2-10 years with multiple sclerosis. The CDR3 runs from the conserved cysteine through the conserved F or W. A D gene is named only where the DNA matches it firmly. Size tells how often a clone was seen (once, few, many) or the class of an expanded clone, and some rows leave it out.

CDR3nt,CDR3aa,abundance,d_gene,v_gene,j_gene
TGCAGTGCTAGAGGGATCAATAGCGGGGAGACCCAGTACTTC,CSARGINSGETQYF,-,TRBD2,TRBV20-1,TRBJ2-5
TGTGCCAGCAGCCGACGGGTCTCTAGCGGGCAAGAGACCCAGTACTTC,CASSRRVSSGQETQYF,-,TRBD2,TRBV11-2,TRBJ2-5
TGTGCCAGCAGCCACACAGCGGGCTCTGAAGCTTTCTTT,CASSHTAGSEAFF,-,-,TRBV3-1,TRBJ1-1
TGCAGTGCTAGAAGCCAGGGGGCCTACGAGCAGTACTTC,CSARSQGAYEQYF,few,TRBD1,TRBV20-1,TRBJ2-7
TGTGCCAGCAGCCAGGGAGGACAGGGCGAGCAGTTCTTC,CASSQGGQGEQFF,-,TRBD1,TRBV5-6,TRBJ2-1
TGCAGTTTAGCGGGTTACAATGAGCAGTTCTTC,CSLAGYNEQFF,few,TRBD2,TRBV29-1,TRBJ2-1
TGTGCCAGCAGCTTAAGTAGAGCCAAAAACATTCAGTACTTC,CASSLSRAKNIQYF,-,-,TRBV7-8,TRBJ2-4
TGCGCCAGCAGCTTGGAGCGTATCCCGGGTACGCAGTATTTT,CASSLERIPGTQYF,few,-,TRBV5-1,TRBJ2-3
TGTGCCAGCAGCTTAAGCTCCTCTGGCCCAGATACGCAGTATTTT,CASSLSSSGPDTQYF,-,-,TRBV7-9,TRBJ2-3
TGTGCCAGTAGTAGAGGGGACGGCCAAGAGACCCAGTACTTC,CASSRGDGQETQYF,-,-,TRBV19,TRBJ2-5
TGTGCCAGCAGCGTAGTTGGCGACAGCTACGAGCAGTACTTC,CASSVVGDSYEQYF,-,-,TRBV9,TRBJ2-7
TGTGCCAGCAGCCAAGGGGCAGGTCGTCGGGAGCAGTACTTC,CASSQGAGRREQYF,-,-,TRBV14,TRBJ2-7
TGTGCCAGCAGCCAACCGGAGTGGACTGAAGCTTTCTTT,CASSQPEWTEAFF,-,-,TRBV4-2,TRBJ1-1
TGTGCCGCCCGGCCTGTGGCGGGAGGCTTGGGGGGGAGTAATGAGCAGTTCTTC,CAARPVAGGLGGSNEQFF,-,TRBD2,TRBV10-3,TRBJ2-1
TGTGCCAGCAGCGTAAGTCCCCTGGAGACCCAGTACTTC,CASSVSPLETQYF,few,-,TRBV9,TRBJ2-5
TGTGCCAGCAGTAAGGGGGCCCTTCATGGCTACACCTTC,CASSKGALHGYTF,-,TRBD1,TRBV12-3/TRBV12-4,TRBJ1-2
TGTGCCACCAGCGGAGACTCAAGCTCCTACAATGAGCAGTTCTTC,CATSGDSSSYNEQFF,-,-,TRBV15,TRBJ2-1
TGTGCCACCCGACCTAGCGGGTCCTCCTACAATGAGCAGTTCTTC,CATRPSGSSYNEQFF,few,TRBD2,TRBV6-4,TRBJ2-1
TGTGCCAGCAGCCAAGAATTGGGAGATACGCAGTATTTT,CASSQELGDTQYF,-,-,TRBV11-3,TRBJ2-3
TGCGCCAGCAGTGACGAAGGGAACCGCTATGGCTACACCTTC,CASSDEGNRYGYTF,-,-,TRBV10-1,TRBJ1-2
TGCGCCAGCAGCTCCCCGCAGGCCCAAGAAGAGACCCAGTACTTC,CASSSPQAQEETQYF,-,-,TRBV5-1,TRBJ2-5
TGCAGTGCTACTTGGACCAAATCCGGCGATGAGCAGTTCTTC,CSATWTKSGDEQFF,-,-,TRBV20-1,TRBJ2-1
TGCAGCGTCGACGAAGACGGAGCTTCTGGGGCCAACGTCCGGACTTTC,CSVDEDGASGANVRTF,-,-,TRBV29-1,TRBJ2-6
TGTGCCACCAGCAGAGATCTTAGGGATCATGGCTACACCTTC,CATSRDLRDHGYTF,-,-,TRBV15,TRBJ1-2
TGTGCCAGCAGGACCCAGGGGGCGTATGGCTACACCTTC,CASRTQGAYGYTF,few,TRBD1,TRBV6-5,TRBJ1-2
TGTGCCATCAGGACTGGGACCGACAATGGGCAGTTCTTC,CAIRTGTDNGQFF,-,-,TRBV10-3,TRBJ2-1
TGTGCCAGCAGCCGCCGTGTGAACGGGGAGACAGCGGCAATTCCCTACGAGCAGTACTTC,CASSRRVNGETAAIPYEQYF,-,-,TRBV6-1,TRBJ2-7
TGTGCCAGCAGCTTGAGCTGGACCCAGCCCCAGCATTTT,CASSLSWTQPQHF,-,-,TRBV7-9,TRBJ1-5
TGTGCCAGCAGCCAAGAATTCGGGCAGGGGGGTAATGGCTACACCTTC,CASSQEFGQGGNGYTF,-,TRBD1,TRBV4-2,TRBJ1-2
TGTGCCACCAGGGACAGGGACCCTGGGGCCAACGTCCTGACTTTC,CATRDRDPGANVLTF,-,TRBD1,TRBV19,TRBJ2-6
TGCAGCGTGGCGGGAGAGAACTATGGCTACACCTTC,CSVAGENYGYTF,once,-,TRBV29-1,TRBJ1-2
TGCAGTGCGCCACTAGACAGGGGATACAATGAGCAGTTCTTC,CSAPLDRGYNEQFF,few,TRBD1,TRBV20-1,TRBJ2-1
TGTGCCAGCAGCCCCAGGACAGGGGGCTGGTTAGAACGTACAAACATTCAGTACTTC,CASSPRTGGWLERTNIQYF,-,TRBD1,TRBV11-2,TRBJ2-4
TGTGCCAGCAGCTTGAGGGGAAGGGTGTCCCTAAGCTCCTACAATGAGCAGTTCTTC,CASSLRGRVSLSSYNEQFF,-,-,TRBV5-5,TRBJ2-1
TGCGCCAGCAGCAGACTAGCGGGAGAGGTTAGTGAGCAGTACTTC,CASSRLAGEVSEQYF,-,TRBD2,TRBV5-1,TRBJ2-7
TGTGCCAGCAGCTTAGGAGGAGCCGCTAGCACAGATACGCAGTATTTT,CASSLGGAASTDTQYF,once,-,TRBV7-2,TRBJ2-3
TGTGCCAGCAGCCCGGGGCGGGCTGAAAAACTGTTTTTT,CASSPGRAEKLFF,-,-,TRBV7-9,TRBJ1-4
TGTGCCAGCAGTGCGAACAGCCCGATTTCACCCCTCCACTTT,CASSANSPISPLHF,-,-,TRBV12-3/TRBV12-4,TRBJ1-6
TGTGCCAGCAGCTTGGAGGTCGTTGCGAGAGCTTTCTTT,CASSLEVVARAFF,-,-,TRBV5-5,TRBJ1-1
TGTGCCATCAGTGAGTCGGGGATACTAGCCAAAAACATTCAGTACTTC,CAISESGILAKNIQYF,-,-,TRBV10-3,TRBJ2-4
TGTGCCAGCAGCGTTCTTAAGGCGTCAAGCCAAGAGACCCAGTACTTC,CASSVLKASSQETQYF,-,-,TRBV5-5,TRBJ2-5
TGTGCCAGCAGCCGTACTAGCGGGAGCATCGAGACCCAGTACTTC,CASSRTSGSIETQYF,-,TRBD2,TRBV6-5,TRBJ2-5
TGTGCCAGCAGCTTAGAAGCAGGGGGCGGCGAGCAGTACTTC,CASSLEAGGGEQYF,-,TRBD1,TRBV7-9,TRBJ2-7
TGTGCCAGCAGTTACCGGAGAGGGATTCGAACAGATACGCAGTATTTT,CASSYRRGIRTDTQYF,-,-,TRBV6-2/TRBV6-3,TRBJ2-3
TGTGCCAGCAGTTTGAGACTAGCCGGGTACGAGCAGTACTTC,CASSLRLAGYEQYF,-,TRBD2,TRBV12-3/TRBV12-4,TRBJ2-7
TGTGCCATCAGTGAGTCGGGCAGTCAAGAGACCCAGTACTTC,CAISESGSQETQYF,-,-,TRBV10-3,TRBJ2-5
TGTGCCAGCAGCCCACAGGGGGCTTTCTACTACAATGAGCAGTTCTTC,CASSPQGAFYYNEQFF,few,TRBD1,TRBV7-2,TRBJ2-1
TGTGCCAGCAGTTACTTCGGGGGGGCCACGAACACTGAAGCTTTCTTT,CASSYFGGATNTEAFF,-,-,TRBV6-2/TRBV6-3,TRBJ1-1
TGCAGCGTCCGCTCCTCAGGGAGGGTCATGGATACGCAGTATTTT,CSVRSSGRVMDTQYF,-,TRBD2,TRBV29-1,TRBJ2-3
TGCGCCAGCAGCATGGGGGACAGAGGGGGCACAGATACGCAGTATTTT,CASSMGDRGGTDTQYF,-,TRBD1,TRBV5-1,TRBJ2-3
TGCGCCAGCAGCTTGGTGGTCGGGAGCGAAGCTGAGCAGTTCTTC,CASSLVVGSEAEQFF,few,-,TRBV5-1,TRBJ2-1
TGTGCCAGCAGTTACTTAAACCGGGACAGCTTCTACAATGAGCAGTTCTTC,CASSYLNRDSFYNEQFF,-,TRBD1,TRBV6-6,TRBJ2-1
TGTGCCAGCAGCCGCCCAGGACTAGCGGCCTTTGTGGATACGCAGTATTTT,CASSRPGLAAFVDTQYF,-,TRBD2,TRBV7-3,TRBJ2-3
TGTGCCAGCAGCTTAGGTGGGACTAGCGTAAACAATGAGCAGTTCTTC,CASSLGGTSVNNEQFF,-,TRBD2,TRBV7-2,TRBJ2-1
TGTGCCAGCAGCCAACTACAGGGATTTAACTATGGCTACACCTTC,CASSQLQGFNYGYTF,-,-,TRBV14,TRBJ1-2
TGTGCCAGCAGCGGGGGATATAATTCACCCCTCCACTTT,CASSGGYNSPLHF,-,-,TRBV4-2,TRBJ1-6
TGCGCCAGCAGCTTTCTACTAGCGGGCGACAATGAGCAGTTCTTC,CASSFLLAGDNEQFF,few,TRBD2,TRBV5-1,TRBJ2-1
TGTGCCTGGAGTGTGAGGGGGGAGGGCGGGGAGCTGTTTTTT,CAWSVRGEGGELFF,-,-,TRBV30,TRBJ2-2
TGTGCCAGCAGTTTGGGGACAGGGACCGAAAACATTCAGTACTTC,CASSLGTGTENIQYF,-,TRBD1,TRBV12-3/TRBV12-4,TRBJ2-4
TGTGCCAGCAGTGATCCCCGAGGCGAGGGAGAGACCCAGTACTTC,CASSDPRGEGETQYF,-,-,TRBV25-1,TRBJ2-5